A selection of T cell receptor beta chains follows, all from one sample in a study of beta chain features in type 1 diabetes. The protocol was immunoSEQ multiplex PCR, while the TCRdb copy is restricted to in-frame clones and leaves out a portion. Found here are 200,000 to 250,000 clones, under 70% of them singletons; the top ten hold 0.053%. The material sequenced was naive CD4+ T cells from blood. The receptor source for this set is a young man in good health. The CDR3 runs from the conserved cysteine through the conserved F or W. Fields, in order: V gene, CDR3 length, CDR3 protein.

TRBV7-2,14,CASSWTSGNNEQFF
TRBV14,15,CASSRLAGMYNEQFF
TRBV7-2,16,CASSLAPLAGRETQYF
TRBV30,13,CAWSMDENQPQHF
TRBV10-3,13,CAVSLGTSYEQYF
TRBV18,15,CASSPGYSGANVLTF
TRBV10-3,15,CAISEPGQITGELFF
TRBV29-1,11,CSVKGTGEQYF
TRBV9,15,CASSVASGSTDTQYF
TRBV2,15,CASSGQPKSTDTQYF
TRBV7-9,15,CASSLAGSRQETQYF
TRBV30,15,CAWSPPGRVNTEAFF
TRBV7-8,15,CASSESSGGGYEQYF
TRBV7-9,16,CASSSRLGTGDYEQYF
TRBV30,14,CAWSPGTGTYEQYF
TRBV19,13,CASTVTGSYEQYF
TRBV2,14,CASRGQGKTYEQYF
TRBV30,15,CAWSVSRTNPDTQYF
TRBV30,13,CAWSDRGFDGYTF
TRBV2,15,CASSVEVRVSYEQYF
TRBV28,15,CASSSPGTGQETQYF
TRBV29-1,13,CSVRGLSDKTQYF
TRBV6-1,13,CASSEGFPSIQYF
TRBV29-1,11,CSVENISEAFF
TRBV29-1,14,CSVVAGTKQETQYF
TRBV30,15,CAWSSPLTLHNEQFF
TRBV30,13,CAWTWDSYNEQFF
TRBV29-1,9,CSVEDTQYF
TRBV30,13,CAVSGDSTYEQYF
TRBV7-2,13,CASSLAIYQPQHF
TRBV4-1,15,CASSQVELAGIEQFF
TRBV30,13,CAWGSSSYNEQFF
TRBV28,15,CASRQLGQGAYEQYF
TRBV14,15,CASSVRMGQGPEAFF
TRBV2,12,CASSEQMETQYF
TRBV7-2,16,CASSLGQTSPGETQYF
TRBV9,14,CASSAPGLNYGYTF
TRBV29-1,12,CSVLATQETQYF
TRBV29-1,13,CSVASIYTDTQYF
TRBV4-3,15,CASSQVWGPTDTQYF
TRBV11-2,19,CASSAGLAGQISSYNEQFF
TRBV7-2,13,CASSLDGSYEQYF
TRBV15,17,CATSRRGLSGGAHEQYF
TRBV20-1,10,CSATRDTQYF
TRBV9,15,CASTSAGGLQETQYF
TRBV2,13,CASSLLVQETQYF
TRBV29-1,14,CSVRWTSSNTEAFF
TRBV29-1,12,CSALGRFTEAFF
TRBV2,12,CASRGGNEKLFF
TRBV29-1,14,CSVGRLAGVETQYF
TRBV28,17,CASTLSKGGPPFNEQFF
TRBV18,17,CASSPVAGSGPYNEQFF
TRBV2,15,CASSKDRVRYNEQFF